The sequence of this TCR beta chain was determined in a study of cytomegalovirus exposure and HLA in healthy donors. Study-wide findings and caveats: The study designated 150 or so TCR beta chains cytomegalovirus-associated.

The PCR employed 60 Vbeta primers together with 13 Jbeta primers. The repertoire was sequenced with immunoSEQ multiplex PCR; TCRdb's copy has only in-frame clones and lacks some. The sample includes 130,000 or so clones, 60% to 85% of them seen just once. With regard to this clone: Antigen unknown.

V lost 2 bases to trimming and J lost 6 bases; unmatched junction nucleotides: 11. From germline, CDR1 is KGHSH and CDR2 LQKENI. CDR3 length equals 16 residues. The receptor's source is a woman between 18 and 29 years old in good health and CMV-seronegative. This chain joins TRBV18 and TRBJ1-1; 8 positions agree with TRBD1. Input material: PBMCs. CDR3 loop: CASSPAGGLRVPEAFF. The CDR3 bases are TGTGCCAGCTCACCAGCAGGGGGCCTGAGGGTCCCTGAAGCTTTCTTT.